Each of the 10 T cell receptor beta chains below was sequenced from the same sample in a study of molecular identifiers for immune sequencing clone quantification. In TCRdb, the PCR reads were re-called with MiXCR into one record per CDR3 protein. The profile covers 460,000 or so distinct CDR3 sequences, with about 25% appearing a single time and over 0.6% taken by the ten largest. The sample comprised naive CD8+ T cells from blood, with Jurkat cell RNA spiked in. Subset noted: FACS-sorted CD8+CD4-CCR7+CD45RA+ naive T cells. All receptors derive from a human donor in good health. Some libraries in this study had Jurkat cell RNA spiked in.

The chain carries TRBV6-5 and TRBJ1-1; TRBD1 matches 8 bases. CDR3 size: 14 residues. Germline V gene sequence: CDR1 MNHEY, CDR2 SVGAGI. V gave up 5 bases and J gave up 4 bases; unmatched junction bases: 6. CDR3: CASSQTGTGTEAFF. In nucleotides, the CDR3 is TGTGCCAGCAGTCAAACTGGGACAGGCACTGAAGCTTTCTTT.

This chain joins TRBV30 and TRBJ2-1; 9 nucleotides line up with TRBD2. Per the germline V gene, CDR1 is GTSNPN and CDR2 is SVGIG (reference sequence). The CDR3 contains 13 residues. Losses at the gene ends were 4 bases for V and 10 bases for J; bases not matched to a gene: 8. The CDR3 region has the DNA TGTGCCTGGACTGCGGGAGGGGACCCAGAGCAGTTCTTC. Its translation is CAWTAGGDPEQFF.

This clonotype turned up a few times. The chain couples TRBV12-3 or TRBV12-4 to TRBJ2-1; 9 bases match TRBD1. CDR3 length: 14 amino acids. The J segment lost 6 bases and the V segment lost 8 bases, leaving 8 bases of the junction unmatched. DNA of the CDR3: TGTGCCAGCCTTCGGACAGGGGCTGCCAATGAGCAGTTCTTC. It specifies CASLRTGAANEQFF.

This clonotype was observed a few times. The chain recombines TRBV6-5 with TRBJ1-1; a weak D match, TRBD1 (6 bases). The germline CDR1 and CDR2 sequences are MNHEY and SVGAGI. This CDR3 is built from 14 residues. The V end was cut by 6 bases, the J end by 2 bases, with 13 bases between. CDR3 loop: CASRATGFNTEAFF. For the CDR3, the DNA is TGTGCCAGCAGGGCGACAGGATTCAACACTGAAGCTTTCTTT.

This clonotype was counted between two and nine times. The CDR3 coding sequence is TGCAGTGCTCAAAGACAGGGGGGCACCTACAATGAGCAGTTCTTC. It encodes CSAQRQGGTYNEQFF. This chain joins TRBV20-1 and TRBJ2-1, with 9 bases fitting TRBD1. The V gene end was trimmed by 5 bases and the J gene end by 2 bases; junction bases not matched to a gene: 7. Germline CDR1 is DFQATT and CDR2 is SNEGSKA (reference sequence). This CDR3 spans 15 amino acids.

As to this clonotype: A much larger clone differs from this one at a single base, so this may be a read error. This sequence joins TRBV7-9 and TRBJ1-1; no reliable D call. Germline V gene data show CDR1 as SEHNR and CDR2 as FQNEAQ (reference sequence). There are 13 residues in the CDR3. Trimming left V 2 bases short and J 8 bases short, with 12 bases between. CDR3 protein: CASSLIGRAEAFF. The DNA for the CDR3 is TGTGCCAGCAGCTTAATCGGCCGGGCGGAAGCTTTCTTT.

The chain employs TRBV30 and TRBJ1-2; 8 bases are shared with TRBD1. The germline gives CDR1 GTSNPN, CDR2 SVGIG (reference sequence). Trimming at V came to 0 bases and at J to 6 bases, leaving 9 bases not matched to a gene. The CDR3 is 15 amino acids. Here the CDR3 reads CAWSVYAGGVNGYTF. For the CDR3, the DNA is TGTGCCTGGAGTGTATACGCAGGGGGCGTGAATGGCTACACCTTC. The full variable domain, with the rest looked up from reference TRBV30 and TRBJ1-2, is SQTIHQWPATLVQPVGSPLSLECTVEGTSNPNLYWYRQAAGRGLQLLFYSVGIGQISSEVPQNLSASRPQDRQFILSSKKLLLSDSGFYLCAWSVYAGGVNGYTFGSGTRLTVV.

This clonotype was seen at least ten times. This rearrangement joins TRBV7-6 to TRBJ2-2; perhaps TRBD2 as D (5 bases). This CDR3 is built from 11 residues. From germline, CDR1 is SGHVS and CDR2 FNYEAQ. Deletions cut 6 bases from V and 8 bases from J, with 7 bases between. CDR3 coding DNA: TGTGCCAGCAGTTCGGGGGGGGAGCTGTTTTTT. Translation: CASSSGGELFF.

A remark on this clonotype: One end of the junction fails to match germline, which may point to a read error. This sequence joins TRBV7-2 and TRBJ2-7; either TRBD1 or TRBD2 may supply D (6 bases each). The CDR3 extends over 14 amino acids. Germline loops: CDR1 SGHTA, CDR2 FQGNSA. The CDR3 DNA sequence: TGTGCCAGCAGTCCTGGGGGGCCCGAGTGCGAGCAGTGCTTC. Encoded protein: CASSPGGPECEQCF.

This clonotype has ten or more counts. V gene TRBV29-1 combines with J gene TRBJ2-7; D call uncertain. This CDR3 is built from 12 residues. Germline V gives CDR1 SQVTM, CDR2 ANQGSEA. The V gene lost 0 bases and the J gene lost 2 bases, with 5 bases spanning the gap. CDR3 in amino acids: CSVEEGTYEQYF. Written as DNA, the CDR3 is TGCAGCGTTGAAGAGGGAACCTACGAGCAGTACTTC.